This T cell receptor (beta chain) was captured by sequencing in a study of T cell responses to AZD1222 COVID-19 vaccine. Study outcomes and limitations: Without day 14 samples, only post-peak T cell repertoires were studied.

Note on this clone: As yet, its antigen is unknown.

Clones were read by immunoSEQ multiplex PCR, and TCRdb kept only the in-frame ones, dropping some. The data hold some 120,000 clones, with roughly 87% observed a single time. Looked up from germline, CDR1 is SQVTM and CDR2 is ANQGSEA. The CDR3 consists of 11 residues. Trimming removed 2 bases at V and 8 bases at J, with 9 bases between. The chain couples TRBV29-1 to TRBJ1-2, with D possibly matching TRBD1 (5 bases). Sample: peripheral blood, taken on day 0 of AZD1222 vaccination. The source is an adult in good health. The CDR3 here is CSVERGEGYTF. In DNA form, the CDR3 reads TGCAGCGTTGAAAGGGGAGAGGGCTACACCTTC.